Following are 23 T cell receptor beta chains from one sample sequenced in a study of T cells expressing NK-cell markers. TCRdb reprocessed the 5' RACE reads, with one entry per CDR3 protein and no DNA. The repertoire table contains 550,000 or so distinct CDR3 sequences. The sample was blood T cells: a sorted CD56 or NKG2C T cell subset, CD4+ or CD8+ T cells, or bulk PBMC T cells (not recorded which). All receptors come from a man aged 18 to 29 in good health.

The gene calls are TRBV12-3 or TRBV12-4 and TRBJ2-7; TCRdb outputs TRBD1, but without DNA this stays unchecked. This CDR3 is 12 amino acids long. CDR3 protein: CASTGIPWEQYF.

V is TRBV10-3 and J is TRBJ2-1; the TCRdb call, TRBD2, lacks DNA for checking. This CDR3 contains 15 residues. Per the germline V gene, CDR1 is ENHRY and CDR2 is SYGVKD. CDR3: CAISDNVAGVNEQFF.

CDR3 residues: CASSLGQIIQETQYF. V gene TRBV5-1 combines with J gene TRBJ2-5. CDR3 length: 15 amino acids. CDR1 is SGHRS and CDR2 is YFSETQ in the germline V gene. Full variable domain (outside the CDR3, taken from reference TRBV5-1 and TRBJ2-5): KAGVTQTPRYLIKTRGQQVTLSCSPISGHRSVSWYQQTPGQGLQFLFEYFSETQRNKGNFPGRFSGRQFSNSRSEMNVSTLELGDSALYLCASSLGQIIQETQYFGPGTRLLVL.

The rearrangement joins TRBV4-2 to TRBJ2-7; TCRdb proposes TRBD2, but this gene call is untestable without DNA. The CDR3 length is 17 residues. Per the germline V gene, CDR1 is LGHNA and CDR2 is YNFKEQ. The CDR3 spells CASSQELTGLMSYEQYF.

This chain connects TRBV5-1 to TRBJ2-2. This CDR3 comprises 14 residues. Germline V gene sequence: CDR1 SGHRS, CDR2 YFSETQ. CDR3: CASSLSQPAGELFF.

The chain has TRBV9 and TRBJ2-3; TCRdb's assignment of TRBD2 cannot be checked, as there is no DNA. Germline CDR1 reads SGDLS; CDR2 reads YYNGEE. The length of the CDR3 is 15 residues. The CDR3 sequence: CASSGSSRETDTQYF.

This rearrangement joins TRBV7-9 to TRBJ2-1. The germline V gene encodes CDR1 SEHNR and CDR2 FQNEAQ (reference sequence). The CDR3 has 12 amino acids. The CDR3 is CASSLGWAEQFF.

CDR3 protein: CASSDQGGRETGELFF. The rearrangement links TRBV25-1 to TRBJ2-2; the TRBD1 assignment by TCRdb is unverifiable without DNA. Germline V gives CDR1 MGHDK, CDR2 SYGVNS. The CDR3 length is 16 residues. The entire variable domain, with the rest obtained from reference TRBV25-1 and TRBJ2-2, is as follows: EADIYQTPRYLVIGTGKKITLECSQTMGHDKMYWYQQDPGMELHLIHYSYGVNSTEKGDLSSESTVSRIRTEHFPLTLESARPSHTSQYLCASSDQGGRETGELFFGEGSRLTVL.

The chain uses TRBV6-2 or TRBV6-3 and TRBJ2-7; no DNA is available, so the TRBD1 call from TCRdb remains unchecked. The CDR3 contains 17 residues. The germline V gene has CDR1 MNHEY and CDR2 SVGEGT. This CDR3 reads CASSRPGTGANSYEQYF.

The rearrangement links TRBV20-1 to TRBJ2-3; with no DNA, the TCRdb D assignment of TRBD1 cannot be verified. From germline, CDR1 is DFQATT and CDR2 SNEGSKA (reference sequence). The CDR3 spans 16 residues. CDR3 sequence: CSANFIGGGLADTQYF.

The rearrangement links TRBV19 to TRBJ2-1; TCRdb returns TRBD2, unconfirmable since there is no DNA. The CDR3 extends over 15 amino acids. Germline values: CDR1 LNHDA, CDR2 SQIVND (reference sequence). CDR3 protein: CASSPSRSLSEEQFF.

This sequence joins TRBV9 and TRBJ2-1; TCRdb designates TRBD2, a call that cannot be tested without DNA. There are 15 residues in the CDR3. CDR1 and CDR2 from the germline V gene are SGDLS and YYNGEE. The CDR3: CASSVAGGRHNEQFF.

The chain is built from TRBV15 and TRBJ2-7; TCRdb picks TRBD1, but there is no DNA to check that call. Germline CDR1 LNHNV, CDR2 YYDKDF (reference sequence). There are 14 residues in the CDR3. CDR3: CATSRGVRAYEQYF. Full variable domain (missing parts from reference TRBV15 and TRBJ2-7): DAMVIQNPRYQVTQFGKPVTLSCSQTLNHNVMYWYQQKSSQAPKLLFHYYDKDFNNEADTPDNFQSRRPNTSFCFLDIRSPGLGDTAMYLCATSRGVRAYEQYFGPGTRLTVT.

The chain recombines TRBV29-1 with TRBJ1-2; TCRdb names TRBD1, which stays unverified in the absence of DNA. Germline CDR1 and CDR2: SQVTM and ANQGSEA. This CDR3 is built from 15 residues. CDR3 in amino acids: CSVEDGTGILSGYTF.

The chain combines TRBV6-1 with TRBJ1-5; TCRdb lists TRBD1, though no DNA is available to test this call. Germline V gene sequence: CDR1 MNHNS, CDR2 SASEGT. This CDR3 has 15 residues. This chain's CDR3 is CASKLGQGGNQPQHF.

The chain uses TRBV29-1 and TRBJ2-5; TCRdb's D gene call, TRBD1, goes unchecked for lack of DNA. The CDR3 is made up of 14 amino acids. Germline V gene lookup returns CDR1 SQVTM and CDR2 ANQGSEA. The CDR3 spells CSVVPTGRGETQYF.

The chain has TRBV19 and TRBJ2-1; the TCRdb call, TRBD2, lacks DNA for checking. The CDR3 consists of 15 residues. CDR1 is LNHDA, CDR2 SQIVND, per germline (reference sequence). CDR3 region: CASSIDGGRGNEQFF.

The chain links TRBV24-1 to TRBJ2-5. CDR3 length: 14 amino acids. Germline values: CDR1 KGHDR, CDR2 SFDVKD. The CDR3 sequence: CATSDFSGGETQYF.

The chain recombines TRBV5-1 with TRBJ1-1; the D gene TCRdb calls, TRBD1, cannot be checked with no DNA. The CDR3 has 16 residues. Looked up from germline, CDR1 is SGHRS and CDR2 is YFSETQ. The CDR3 sequence: CASSWTEQAPGSEAFF.

The chain has TRBV6-2 or TRBV6-3 and TRBJ2-1; the D gene TCRdb calls, TRBD2, cannot be checked with no DNA. The CDR3 spans 18 residues. Germline lookup yields CDR1 MNHEY and CDR2 SVGEGT. CDR3 amino acids: CASSQPLLALLKGNEQFF.

V usage is TRBV18 and J usage is TRBJ2-3; without DNA, the TCRdb call of TRBD1 cannot be checked. CDR3 length: 17 residues. Germline CDR1 reads KGHSH; CDR2 reads LQKENI. The CDR3 region is CASSGRTGTGSTDTQYF.

The chain uses TRBV20-1 and TRBJ2-7; the TCRdb D gene call, TRBD1, has no DNA to confirm it. The V gene's germline CDR1 is DFQATT and CDR2 SNEGSKA (reference sequence). The CDR3 sequence is 13 residues long. CDR3 in amino acids: CSAYRVGNYEQYF.

The V gene is TRBV6-1, the J gene TRBJ1-2; absent DNA, TCRdb's TRBD1 call cannot be checked. Germline CDR1 and CDR2: MNHNS and SASEGT. The CDR3 has 13 amino acids. CDR3: CASRRIDSYGYTF.